The TCR beta chain under discussion was sequenced for a study of T cells in women clearing cervical HPV infection. In the study overall: Women with histologically confirmed HPV16-related CIN3 or worse, 2 with invasive cancer, served as cases. Study-wide results and limits: Cases carried less TRBV6-7 than controls: 0.11% versus 0.16%. CIN3+ cases had significantly higher TCR richness than controls; evenness did not differ.

Points on this clone: Antigen specificity is unknown. Read coverage stops 3 residues before the CDR3 terminus; the germline J gene supplies the remainder.

Sequenced by immunoSEQ multiplex PCR; TCRdb stores in-frame clones only, minus some. This repertoire includes tens of thousands of clones. In germline, CDR1 is MNHEY, CDR2 SVGEGT. This CDR3 comprises 14 residues. The V and J ends lost 4 bases and 3 bases respectively, with 10 bases between them. All participants had a single incident cervical HPV16 infection, and prevalent HPV16 infections were excluded. The sequence was collected from a woman aged 18 to 75 with a cervical HPV16 infection that either progressed to CIN3+ or cleared (not recorded which). The sequenced sample was blood buffy coat. V and J are TRBV6-2 or TRBV6-3 and TRBJ1-5; tentative D call: TRBD1 (5 bases). The sequenced part of the CDR3 DNA is TGTGCCAGCAGTTCTCAGGGTTTCAATCAGCCC. Translating it yields CASSSQGFNQP. The CDR3 in its entirety is CASSSQGFNQPQHF.